What follows are 7 T cell receptor beta chains derived from one specimen sequenced in a study of cytomegalovirus exposure and HLA in healthy donors (dated by TCRdb to the late 2010s). Library creation used the immunoSEQ multiplex PCR assay. A mixture of 60 forward primers for TCR Vbeta segments and 13 reverse primers for TCR Jbeta segments was used in the multiplex PCR. Not all clones reach the TCRdb copy of this immuneACCESS table, which keeps in-frame sequences only. Checked studies attribute under half of the gap to unresolved V genes and leave the rest unexplained. The sample table shows about 160,000 clones, and 80% are seen once. Roughly 5% of the sample goes to the ten largest clones. What was sequenced was PBMCs. The receptors here all came from a man between 25 and 39 years old in good health and CMV-seronegative.

This clone was counted only a few times. CDR3 bases: TGTGCCAGCAGCTTGGTGCAGGGGGGAAACACTGAAGCTTTCTTT. The encoded protein is CASSLVQGGNTEAFF. This chain joins TRBV5-5 and TRBJ1-1; 7 positions match TRBD1. Germline V gives CDR1 SGHKS, CDR2 YYEKEE (reference sequence). This CDR3 is 15 amino acids long. Trimming cost V 0 bases and J 2 bases; bases outside gene matches: 4.

J is TRBJ2-7 and V is TRBV5-5, with D perhaps matching TRBD1 (6 bases). Deletions cut 0 bases from V and 6 bases from J, with 16 bases between. Germline CDR1 SGHKS, CDR2 YYEKEE (reference sequence). The CDR3 covers 15 residues. The CDR3 DNA reads TGTGCCAGCAGCTTGGTCAGGGACAACCCTAGCGAGCAGTACTTC. It translates to CASSLVRDNPSEQYF.

The chain employs TRBV15 and TRBJ1-4; D is undetermined. Between the trimmed V and J ends, which lost 1 base and 4 bases, there was a span of 13 bases. In germline, CDR1 is LNHNV, CDR2 YYDKDF (reference sequence). The CDR3 is 16 residues long. CDR3 in DNA: TGTGCCACCAGCAGAGTAGCTTGGGAGCTTAATGAAAAACTGTTTTTT. It yields the protein CATSRVAWELNEKLFF.

The chain has TRBV2 and TRBJ2-1; D may be TRBD2 (5 bases). Trimming left V 6 bases short and J 8 bases short, with 11 bases between. CDR1 and CDR2 (germline): SNHLY, FYNNEI. The CDR3 totals 12 residues. The CDR3 reads CASSRGLYEQFF. The CDR3 DNA reads TGTGCCAGCAGCCGAGGACTCTATGAGCAGTTCTTC. Drawing the rest from reference TRBV2 and TRBJ2-1, the complete variable domain is EPEVTQTPSHQVTQMGQEVILRCVPISNHLYFYWYRQILGQKVEFLVSFYNNEISEKSEIFDDQFSVERPDGSNFTLKIRSTKLEDSAMYFCASSRGLYEQFFGPGTRLTVL.

The V call is TRBV2, the J call TRBJ2-5; D is unclear. The J call may be wrong; the DNA end is better matched by TRBJ2-7. There are 20 residues in the CDR3. Germline V lookup: CDR1 SNHLY, CDR2 FYNNEI. CDR3 DNA sequence: TGTGCCAGCACTACCGGGTTCCTTGTCACCCCGTTGGGTCACTCCTACGAGCAGTACTTC. It is translated as CASTTGFLVTPLGHSYEQYF.

V and J are TRBV30 and TRBJ2-2; 8 bases match TRBD1. The germline gives CDR1 GTSNPN, CDR2 SVGIG (reference sequence). The CDR3 spans 13 residues. V dropped 7 bases and J dropped 6; count of bases not matched to a gene: 7. Written as DNA, the CDR3 is TGTGCCTCGCGGACAGGGTTTCCCGGGGAGCTGTTTTTT. Amino acids: CASRTGFPGELFF.

This chain joins TRBV6-5 and TRBJ2-7; 8 nucleotides match TRBD2. V shed 7 bases, J shed 1 base, and the junction held 9 bases outside the gene matches. Germline CDR1 and CDR2: MNHEY and SVGAGI. The CDR3 runs 15 residues. The CDR3 protein is CASIGGGGGSYEQYF. In DNA form, the CDR3 reads TGTGCCAGCATTGGGGGTGGCGGGGGGTCCTACGAGCAGTACTTC.